These T cell receptor beta chains were read from a single sample in a study of cytotoxic CD8 clonotypes in ibrutinib-treated CLL. Data came from immunoSEQ multiplex PCR; TCRdb stores just in-frame clones and leaves some out. The sample records some 350,000 clones, roughly 70% being singletons. Sequenced here: PBMCs, sampled after 36 months of ibrutinib treatment. Source of these receptors: a human donor with chronic lymphocytic leukemia. Both conserved end residues are part of each CDR3. A D gene is named only where the DNA matches it firmly. Part of the rows lack a size; the others show once, few, many or a class for expanded clones.

>.|TRBJ1-1|TRBV10-3|.
CAIRTQGHTEAFF
TGTGCCATCAGAACTCAGGGCCACACTGAAGCTTTCTTT
>.|TRBJ2-7|TRBV5-1|.
CASSLAGHSAGTSYEQYF
TGCGCCAGCAGCTTGGCCGGACACTCAGCGGGGACATCCTACGAGCAGTACTTC
>few|TRBJ2-4|TRBV18|.
CASSPGTAGNIQYF
TGTGCCAGCTCACCCGGGACGGCGGGAAACATTCAGTACTTC
>.|TRBJ2-7|TRBV28|.
CASSLWLLLFLYEQYF
TGTGCCAGCAGTTTATGGCTCCTGCTCTTCCTCTACGAGCAGTACTTC
>few|TRBJ1-6|TRBV2|.
CASTRENSPLHF
TGTGCCAGCACGAGGGAAAATTCACCCCTCCACTTT
>.|TRBJ2-4|TRBV29-1|TRBD1
CSGRKRTGDGIQYF
TGCAGCGGCCGGAAACGGACAGGGGATGGCATTCAGTACTTC
>few|TRBJ1-6|TRBV6-5|TRBD1
CASSHTGVSPLHF
TGTGCCAGCAGTCACACAGGGGTTTCACCCCTCCACTTT
>once|TRBJ2-2|TRBV4-2|.
CASSRVLSDTGELFF
TGTGCCAGCAGCCGGGTCCTCTCAGACACCGGGGAGCTGTTTTTT
>.|TRBJ2-1|TRBV27|TRBD2
CASSQNSGSSYNEQFF
TGTGCCAGCAGTCAAAATAGCGGGAGTTCCTACAATGAGCAGTTCTTC
>few|TRBJ1-2|TRBV6-1|.
CASSVQGSGYGYTF
TGTGCCAGCAGTGTGCAGGGGTCTGGCTATGGCTACACCTTC
>few|TRBJ1-5|TRBV5-1|.
CASSLEGRQPQHF
TGCGCCAGCAGCTTGGAGGGTAGGCAGCCCCAGCATTTT
>.|TRBJ2-3|TRBV27|.
CASSSAGLGTDTQYF
TGTGCCAGCAGTTCGGCGGGATTGGGCACAGATACGCAGTATTTT
>.|TRBJ2-3|TRBV9|.
CASSVASTDTQYF
TGTGCCAGCAGCGTAGCCAGTACAGATACGCAGTATTTT
>.|TRBJ2-7|TRBV13|.
CASSLRLVYEQYF
TGTGCCAGCAGCTTAAGATTAGTCTACGAGCAGTACTTC